Each of the 24 T cell receptor beta chains below was sequenced from the same sample in a study of T cell responses to AZD1222 COVID-19 vaccine. Method: immunoSEQ multiplex PCR; TCRdb's copy keeps in-frame clones and lacks some. This sample carries more than 95,000 clones, roughly 87% of them seen once, and the ten largest clones take around 7.2%. Sequencing used peripheral blood, obtained on day 0 of AZD1222 vaccination. These receptors were taken from an adult in good health.

The chain employs TRBV4-1 and TRBJ2-7, with D unresolved. Germline loops: CDR1 MGHRA, CDR2 YSYEKL. The CDR3 consists of 12 residues. V was trimmed by 0 bases and J by 4 bases, leaving 4 bases between them. DNA of the CDR3: TGCGCCAGCAGCCAAGATAGGTACGAGCAGTACTTC. It specifies CASSQDRYEQYF.

The chain couples TRBV7-9 to TRBJ1-6; D possibly corresponds to TRBD1 (5 bases). The CDR3 is 12 residues long. The V gene's germline CDR1 is SEHNR and CDR2 FQNEAQ (reference sequence). Trimming shortened V by 5 bases and J by 8 bases, and 7 bases separated the two germline ends. DNA of the CDR3: TGTGCCAGCAGCCCGGGGGATTCACCCCTCCACTTT. Its protein is CASSPGDSPLHF.

The genes are TRBV10-3 and TRBJ1-5; perhaps TRBD1 as D (6 bases). V dropped 5 bases and J dropped 7 bases, with 12 bases sitting between them. This CDR3 contains 13 residues. Looked up from germline, CDR1 is ENHRY and CDR2 is SYGVKD. The CDR3 region has the DNA TGTGCCATCAGTTACAGGGTCGACCAGCCCCAGCATTTT. Amino acid sequence: CAISYRVDQPQHF.

The J gene is TRBJ1-1, the V gene TRBV6-4, with no clear D. Germline-derived CDR1 and CDR2 are MRHNA and SNTAGT. There are 13 residues in the CDR3. V was pared by 2 bases and J by 7 bases, with 11 bases between. The CDR3 nucleotides are TGTGCCAGCAGTGACGGGTTCCCCGGTGAAGCTTTCTTT. It encodes CASSDGFPGEAFF.

The sample holds one count of this clone. The genes are TRBV28 and TRBJ2-7; D gene uncertain. V lost 2 bases and J 3 bases, leaving 8 bases between the germline ends. This CDR3 spans 13 amino acids. CDR1 is MDHEN, CDR2 SYDVKM, per germline. The DNA for the CDR3 is TGTGCCAGCAGTTTAGGCAGAAACTACGAGCAGTACTTC. Translation gives CASSLGRNYEQYF.

The chain uses TRBV5-6 and TRBJ2-1, with 7 positions matching TRBD2. The CDR3 extends over 15 amino acids. Looked up from germline, CDR1 is SGHDT and CDR2 is YYEEEE. V was clipped by 6 bases and J by 7 bases; unmatched bases: 13. CDR3 region: CASTNRRELGNEQFF. CDR3 DNA: TGTGCCAGCACCAATAGGCGGGAGCTAGGGAATGAGCAGTTCTTC.

This clone was observed a handful of times. The chain joins TRBV6-1 to TRBJ1-4; D gene ambiguous. Germline V gene sequence: CDR1 MNHNS, CDR2 SASEGT. The CDR3 sequence is 15 residues long. V gave up 0 bases and J gave up 1 base, with 6 bases separating them. The chain's CDR3 is CASSEAAGTNEKLFF. The CDR3 DNA reads as TGTGCCAGCAGTGAAGCGGCAGGAACTAATGAAAAACTGTTTTTT.

This chain connects TRBV19 to TRBJ1-5, with D possibly TRBD1 on 5 matching bases. There are 15 residues in the CDR3. Trimming left V 3 bases short and J 5 bases short, with 14 bases between. Germline lookup yields CDR1 LNHDA and CDR2 SQIVND (reference sequence). CDR3 DNA sequence: TGTGCCAGTAGTATCATAAGGCAGGGCGATCAGCCCCAGCATTTT. This sequence encodes CASSIIRQGDQPQHF.

The chain combines TRBV28 with TRBJ2-7, with TRBD1 matching 7 bases. The CDR3 has 17 residues. Germline V gene sequence: CDR1 MDHEN, CDR2 SYDVKM. Trimming at V came to 6 bases and at J to 0 bases, leaving 14 bases not matched to a gene. In DNA form, the CDR3 reads TGTGCCAGCAGAGATCCCCCCCCTCAGGGGGACTCCTACGAGCAGTACTTC. Protein: CASRDPPPQGDSYEQYF. The entire variable domain, with the rest obtained from reference TRBV28 and TRBJ2-7, is as follows: DVKVTQSSRYLVKRTGEKVFLECVQDMDHENMFWYRQDPGLGLRLIYFSYDVKMKEKGDIPEGYSVSREKKERFSLILESASTNQTSMYLCASRDPPPQGDSYEQYFGPGTRLTVT.

V is TRBV15 and J is TRBJ1-5; TRBD1 matches 9 bases. V was pared by 8 bases and J by 5 bases, with 7 bases of the junction left unmatched. The length of the CDR3 is 14 residues. Germline CDR1 and CDR2: LNHNV and YYDKDF (reference sequence). The CDR3 region is CATSSGQGHQPQHF. In DNA, the CDR3 is TGTGCCACCTCTTCGGGACAGGGCCATCAGCCCCAGCATTTT. The complete variable domain, with remaining parts taken from reference TRBV15 and TRBJ1-5, reads DAMVIQNPRYQVTQFGKPVTLSCSQTLNHNVMYWYQQKSSQAPKLLFHYYDKDFNNEADTPDNFQSRRPNTSFCFLDIRSPGLGDTAMYLCATSSGQGHQPQHFGDGTRLSIL.

The genes are TRBV21-1 and TRBJ2-7; TRBD1 was called by the table and not checked on the DNA. TRBV21-1 is termed a pseudogene. This CDR3 comprises 15 residues. The CDR3 loop is CASSKKDSSSYEQYF. CDR3 nucleotide sequence: TGTGCCAGCAGCAAAAAAGACAGCTCCTCCTACGAGCAGTACTTC.

The V and J genes are TRBV15 and TRBJ1-2; D is perhaps TRBD1 (6 bases). Germline V gives CDR1 LNHNV, CDR2 YYDKDF (reference sequence). The CDR3 is 14 amino acids. The ends were cut back, 3 bases at V and 4 bases at J, with 12 bases in the middle. CDR3 sequence (DNA): TGTGCCACCAGCAGGAGGGGACACCTCTATGGCTACACCTTC. Its protein product is CATSRRGHLYGYTF.

The genes are TRBV14 and TRBJ2-1; 11 nucleotides align to TRBD2. Trimming took 3 bases from V and 7 from J; bases not matched to a gene: 5. The CDR3 extends over 15 amino acids. Germline V CDR1 and CDR2: SGHDN, FVKESK. The CDR3 sequence: CASSQLAGGLNEQFF. The CDR3 DNA reads TGTGCCAGCAGCCAGCTAGCGGGAGGCCTGAATGAGCAGTTCTTC. Filled out from reference TRBV14 and TRBJ2-1, the complete variable domain reads EAGVTQFPSHSVIEKGQTVTLRCDPISGHDNLYWYRRVMGKEIKFLLHFVKESKQDESGMPNNRFLAERTGGTYSTLKVQPAELEDSGVYFCASSQLAGGLNEQFFGPGTRLTVL.

The chain employs TRBV3-1 (or the pseudogene TRBV3-2) and TRBJ2-7; D may be TRBD1 (5 bases). CDR3 length: 13 residues. V was trimmed by 6 bases and J by 2 bases, leaving 11 bases between them. In germline, CDR1 is LGHDT, CDR2 YNNKEL (reference sequence). The CDR3 DNA sequence: TGTGCCAGCAGTCGACAGTACGCCTACGAGCAGTACTTC. Translated: CASSRQYAYEQYF.

The chain links TRBV10-3 to TRBJ1-5; D gene unclear. Trimming took 7 bases from V and 2 from J, leaving 6 bases between them. The CDR3 extends over 12 amino acids. Germline assignment: CDR1 ENHRY and CDR2 SYGVKD. This CDR3 reads CAITDGNQPQHF. DNA for the CDR3: TGTGCCATCACCGACGGCAATCAGCCCCAGCATTTT.

This chain uses TRBV15 with TRBJ1-1, with D unresolved. The CDR3 sequence is 12 residues long. Germline V lookup: CDR1 LNHNV, CDR2 YYDKDF (reference sequence). Trimming left V 0 bases short and J 7 bases short, with 6 bases between. The CDR3: CATSRDGDEAFF. In nucleotides, the CDR3 is TGTGCCACCAGCAGAGACGGAGATGAAGCTTTCTTT. Full variable domain (missing parts from reference TRBV15 and TRBJ1-1): DAMVIQNPRYQVTQFGKPVTLSCSQTLNHNVMYWYQQKSSQAPKLLFHYYDKDFNNEADTPDNFQSRRPNTSFCFLDIRSPGLGDTAMYLCATSRDGDEAFFGQGTRLTVV.

The rearrangement joins TRBV5-6 to TRBJ1-5, with D perhaps TRBD1 (6 bases). This CDR3 comprises 15 residues. Germline lookup yields CDR1 SGHDT and CDR2 YYEEEE. Trimming left V 2 bases short and J 7 bases short, with 16 bases between. The CDR3 sequence is CASSFATGGRQPQHF. The CDR3 bases are TGTGCCAGCAGCTTCGCAACCGGGGGGCGCCAGCCCCAGCATTTT.

This chain links TRBV19 with TRBJ1-4, with 8 nucleotides matching TRBD1. The germline gives CDR1 LNHDA, CDR2 SQIVND (reference sequence). J gave up 5 bases and V 6 bases, and 11 bases lay outside the gene matches. The length of the CDR3 is 16 residues. The CDR3 nucleotides are TGTGCCAGTAGCACCACCGGGAGGACAGGGAATGAAAAACTGTTTTTT. This encodes CASSTTGRTGNEKLFF. The complete variable domain, with remaining parts taken from reference TRBV19 and TRBJ1-4, reads DGGITQSPKYLFRKEGQNVTLSCEQNLNHDAMYWYRQDPGQGLRLIYYSQIVNDFQKGDIAEGYSVSREKKESFPLTVTSAQKNPTAFYLCASSTTGRTGNEKLFFGSGTQLSVL.

This chain links TRBV5-1 with TRBJ2-7; D remains unclear. V lost 2 bases and J 2 bases, leaving 14 bases between the germline ends. The CDR3 is 15 residues long. Germline CDR1 and CDR2: SGHRS and YFSETQ. CDR3 sequence: CASSFEGPPAYEQYF. The CDR3 nucleotides are TGCGCCAGCAGCTTCGAAGGGCCTCCCGCCTACGAGCAGTACTTC.

This clone showed up just once. V gene TRBV2 combines with J gene TRBJ1-2, with no clear D. CDR1 and CDR2 from the germline V gene are SNHLY and FYNNEI. The V and J ends lost 0 bases and 7 bases respectively, with 15 bases between them. The CDR3 consists of 15 residues. For the CDR3, the DNA is TGTGCCAGCAGTGAAGCTTTTATTAGGATAACTGGCTACACCTTC. This sequence encodes CASSEAFIRITGYTF.

This clone was recorded a few times. The chain couples TRBV19 to TRBJ2-2, with D possibly being TRBD2 (6 bases). Trimming removed 6 bases at V and 6 bases at J, with 11 bases between. The germline CDR1 and CDR2 sequences are LNHDA and SQIVND (reference sequence). This CDR3 has 13 amino acids. The CDR3 here is CASSQRAAGELFF. Written as DNA, the CDR3 is TGTGCCAGTAGCCAGCGGGCTGCCGGGGAGCTGTTTTTT.

The gene calls are TRBV27 and TRBJ1-5; tentatively, D is TRBD1 (5 bases). This CDR3 has 16 residues. CDR1 is MNHEY and CDR2 is SMNVEV in the germline V gene (reference sequence). Trimming cost V 6 bases and J 0 bases, with 15 bases left between them. CDR3 sequence reads: CASRPGTDLSNQPQHF. The CDR3 DNA sequence: TGTGCCAGCAGACCGGGGACGGACCTTAGCAATCAGCCCCAGCATTTT.

This CDR3 reads CASSIRRENTGYTF. CDR3 nucleotide sequence: TGTGCCAGTAGTATACGTCGGGAGAATACCGGCTACACCTTC. The gene calls are TRBV19 and TRBJ1-2; D gene ambiguous. Germline V gene sequence: CDR1 LNHDA, CDR2 SQIVND (reference sequence). The CDR3 totals 14 residues. V was clipped by 2 bases and J by 8 bases, with 15 bases between them.

The V and J genes are TRBV29-1 and TRBJ2-1; D remains ambiguous. The germline V gene has CDR1 SQVTM and CDR2 ANQGSEA. V lost 3 bases to trimming and J lost 4 bases, with 1 base between them. The CDR3 totals 10 residues. CDR3 nucleotide sequence: TGCAGCGTTGAGTACAATGAGCAGTTCTTC. Encoded protein: CSVEYNEQFF.